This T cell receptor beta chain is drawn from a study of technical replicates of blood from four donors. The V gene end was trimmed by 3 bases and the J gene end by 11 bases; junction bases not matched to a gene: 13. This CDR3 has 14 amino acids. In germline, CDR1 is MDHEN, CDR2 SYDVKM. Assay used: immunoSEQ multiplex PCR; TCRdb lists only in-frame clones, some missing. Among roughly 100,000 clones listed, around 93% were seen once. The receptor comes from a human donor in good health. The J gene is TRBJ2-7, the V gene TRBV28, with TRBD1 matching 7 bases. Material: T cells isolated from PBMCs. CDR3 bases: TGTGCCAGCAGTTTCAGATTCGGGGACAGCCAAAAGTACTTC. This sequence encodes CASSFRFGDSQKYF.